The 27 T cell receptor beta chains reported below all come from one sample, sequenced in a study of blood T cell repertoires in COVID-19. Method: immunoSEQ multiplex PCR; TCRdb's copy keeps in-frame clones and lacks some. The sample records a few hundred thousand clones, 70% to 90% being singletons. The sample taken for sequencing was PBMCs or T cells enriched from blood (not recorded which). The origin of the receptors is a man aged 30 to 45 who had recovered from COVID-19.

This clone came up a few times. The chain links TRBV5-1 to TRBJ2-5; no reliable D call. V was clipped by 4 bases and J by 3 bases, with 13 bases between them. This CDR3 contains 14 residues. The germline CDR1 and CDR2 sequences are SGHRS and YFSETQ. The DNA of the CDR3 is TGCGCCAGCAGCGCGTCGAAACCTAAAGAGACCCAGTACTTC. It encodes CASSASKPKETQYF.

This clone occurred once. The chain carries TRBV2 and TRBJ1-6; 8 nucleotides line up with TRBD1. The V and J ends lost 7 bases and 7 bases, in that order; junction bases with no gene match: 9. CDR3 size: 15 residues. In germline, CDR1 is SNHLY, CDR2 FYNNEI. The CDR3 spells CASTPQGAENSPLHF. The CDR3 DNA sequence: TGTGCCAGCACTCCGCAGGGGGCCGAAAATTCACCCCTCCACTTT.

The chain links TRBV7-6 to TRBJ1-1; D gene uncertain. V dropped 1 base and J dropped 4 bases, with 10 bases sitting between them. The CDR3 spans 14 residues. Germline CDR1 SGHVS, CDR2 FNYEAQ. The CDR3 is CASSLGPGSTEAFF. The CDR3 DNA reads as TGTGCCAGCAGCTTAGGCCCAGGATCCACTGAAGCTTTCTTT.

CDR3 loop: CASSWSDSRRNEQFF. The CDR3 DNA reads TGTGCCAGCAGTTGGAGCGACAGTCGTCGCAATGAGCAGTTCTTC. The chain recombines TRBV6-5 with TRBJ2-1; D perhaps matches TRBD1 (5 bases). This CDR3 is 15 amino acids long. Germline V lookup: CDR1 MNHEY, CDR2 SVGAGI. The V and J ends lost 4 bases and 6 bases respectively, with 16 bases between them.

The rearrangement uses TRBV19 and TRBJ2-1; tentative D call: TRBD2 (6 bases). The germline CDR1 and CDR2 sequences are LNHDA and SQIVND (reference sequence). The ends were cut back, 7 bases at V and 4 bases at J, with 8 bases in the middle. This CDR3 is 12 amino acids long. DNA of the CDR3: TGTGCCAGTATGGCGGGGTACAATGAGCAGTTCTTC. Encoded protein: CASMAGYNEQFF.

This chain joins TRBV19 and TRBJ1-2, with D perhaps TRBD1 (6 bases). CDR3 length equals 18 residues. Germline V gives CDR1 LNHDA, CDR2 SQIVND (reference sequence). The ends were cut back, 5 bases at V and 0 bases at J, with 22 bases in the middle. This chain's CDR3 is CASSSRTVRSFTNYGYTF. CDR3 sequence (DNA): TGTGCCAGTAGTTCACGGACAGTCCGGTCCTTCACTAACTATGGCTACACCTTC.

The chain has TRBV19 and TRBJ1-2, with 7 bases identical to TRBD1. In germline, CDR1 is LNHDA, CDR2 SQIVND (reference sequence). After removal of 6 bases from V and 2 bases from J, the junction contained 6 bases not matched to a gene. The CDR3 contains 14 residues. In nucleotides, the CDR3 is TGTGCCAGTAGAGTTGCGGGACAGAACTATGGCTACACCTTC. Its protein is CASRVAGQNYGYTF.

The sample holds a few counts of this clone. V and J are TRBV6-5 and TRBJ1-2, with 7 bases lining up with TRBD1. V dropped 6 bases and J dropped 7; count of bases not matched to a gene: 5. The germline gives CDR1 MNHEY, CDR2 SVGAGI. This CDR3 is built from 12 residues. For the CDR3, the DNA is TGTGCCAGCAGCCTAGGGGGCTCTGGCTACACCTTC. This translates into CASSLGGSGYTF.

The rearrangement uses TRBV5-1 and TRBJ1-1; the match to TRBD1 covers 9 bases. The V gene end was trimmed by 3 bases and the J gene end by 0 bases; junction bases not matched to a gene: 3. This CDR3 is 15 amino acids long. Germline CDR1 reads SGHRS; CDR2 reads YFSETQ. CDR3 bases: TGCGCCAGCAGCTCTCGGACAGGGGTGAACACTGAAGCTTTCTTT. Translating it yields CASSSRTGVNTEAFF. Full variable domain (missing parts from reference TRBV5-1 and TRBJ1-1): KAGVTQTPRYLIKTRGQQVTLSCSPISGHRSVSWYQQTPGQGLQFLFEYFSETQRNKGNFPGRFSGRQFSNSRSEMNVSTLELGDSALYLCASSSRTGVNTEAFFGQGTRLTVV.

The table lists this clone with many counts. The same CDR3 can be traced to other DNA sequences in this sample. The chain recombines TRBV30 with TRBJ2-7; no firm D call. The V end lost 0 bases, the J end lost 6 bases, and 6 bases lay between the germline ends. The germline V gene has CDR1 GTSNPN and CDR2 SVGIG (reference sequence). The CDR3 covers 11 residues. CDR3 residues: CAWSVIREQYF. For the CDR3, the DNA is TGTGCCTGGAGTGTAATCCGCGAGCAGTACTTC.

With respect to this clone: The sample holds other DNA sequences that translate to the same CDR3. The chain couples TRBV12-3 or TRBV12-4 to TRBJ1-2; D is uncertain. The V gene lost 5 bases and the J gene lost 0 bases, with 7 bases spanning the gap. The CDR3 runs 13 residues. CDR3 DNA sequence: TGTGCCAGCAGTCAAACACCTAACTATGGCTACACCTTC. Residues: CASSQTPNYGYTF.

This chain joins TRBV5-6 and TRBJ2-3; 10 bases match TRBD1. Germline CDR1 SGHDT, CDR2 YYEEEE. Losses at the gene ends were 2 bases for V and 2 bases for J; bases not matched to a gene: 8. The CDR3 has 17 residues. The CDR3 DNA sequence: TGTGCCAGCAGCTTCGACAGGGGGCAAAACCCCACAGATACGCAGTATTTT. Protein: CASSFDRGQNPTDTQYF.

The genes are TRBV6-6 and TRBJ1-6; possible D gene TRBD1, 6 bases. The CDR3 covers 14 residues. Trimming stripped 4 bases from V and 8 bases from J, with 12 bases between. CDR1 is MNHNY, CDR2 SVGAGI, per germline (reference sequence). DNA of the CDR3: TGTGCCAGCAGTTCTACAGGGAGCGATTCACCCCTCCACTTT. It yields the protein CASSSTGSDSPLHF.

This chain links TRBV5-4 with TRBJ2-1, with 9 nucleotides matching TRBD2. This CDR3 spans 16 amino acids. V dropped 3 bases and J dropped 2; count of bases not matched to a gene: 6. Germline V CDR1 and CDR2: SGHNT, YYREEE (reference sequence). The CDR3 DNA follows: TGTGCCAGCAGCTCCCTAGCGGGAAAAACCTACAATGAGCAGTTCTTC. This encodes CASSSLAGKTYNEQFF.

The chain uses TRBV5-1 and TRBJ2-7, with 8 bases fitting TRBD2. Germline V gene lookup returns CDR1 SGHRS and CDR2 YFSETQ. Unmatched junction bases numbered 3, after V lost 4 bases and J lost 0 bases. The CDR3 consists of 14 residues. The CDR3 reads CASSPGGGSYEQYF. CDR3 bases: TGCGCCAGCAGCCCCGGGGGGGGCTCCTACGAGCAGTACTTC.

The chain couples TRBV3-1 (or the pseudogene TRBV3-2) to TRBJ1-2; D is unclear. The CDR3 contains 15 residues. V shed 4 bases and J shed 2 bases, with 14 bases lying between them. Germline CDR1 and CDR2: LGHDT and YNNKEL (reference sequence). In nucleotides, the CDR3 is TGTGCCAGCAGCCCGAGAGGGATGGGGAACTATGGCTACACCTTC. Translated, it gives CASSPRGMGNYGYTF.

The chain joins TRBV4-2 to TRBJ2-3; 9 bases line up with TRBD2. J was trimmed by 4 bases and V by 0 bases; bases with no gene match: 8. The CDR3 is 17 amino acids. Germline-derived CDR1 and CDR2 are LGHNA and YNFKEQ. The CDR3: CASSQDSAGGPSDTQYF. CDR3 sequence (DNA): TGTGCCAGCAGCCAAGACTCGGCGGGGGGGCCTTCAGATACGCAGTATTTT.

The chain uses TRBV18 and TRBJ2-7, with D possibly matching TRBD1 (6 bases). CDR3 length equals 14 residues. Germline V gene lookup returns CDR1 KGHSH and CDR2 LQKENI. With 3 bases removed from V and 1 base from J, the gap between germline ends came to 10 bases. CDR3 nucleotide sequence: TGTGCCAGCTCACCGGGAACAGGGTCCTACGAGCAGTACTTC. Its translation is CASSPGTGSYEQYF.

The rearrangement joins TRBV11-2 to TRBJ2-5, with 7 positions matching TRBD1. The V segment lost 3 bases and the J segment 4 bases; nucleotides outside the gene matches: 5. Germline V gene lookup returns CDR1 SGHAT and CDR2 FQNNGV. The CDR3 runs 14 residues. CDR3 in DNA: TGTGCCAGCAGCTTTGCAGGGGGAACAGAGACCCAGTACTTC. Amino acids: CASSFAGGTETQYF.

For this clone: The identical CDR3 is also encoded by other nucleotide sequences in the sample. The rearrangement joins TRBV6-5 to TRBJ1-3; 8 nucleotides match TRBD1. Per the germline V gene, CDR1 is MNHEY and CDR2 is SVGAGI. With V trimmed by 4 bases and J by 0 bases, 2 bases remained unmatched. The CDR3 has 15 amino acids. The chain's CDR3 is CASSFTGGSGNTIYF. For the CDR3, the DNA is TGTGCCAGCAGTTTCACAGGGGGCTCTGGAAACACCATATATTTT.

DNA of the CDR3: TGTGCCAGCTCACCCCCGGGACAGGGGACCTACGAGCAGTACTTC. It specifies CASSPPGQGTYEQYF. V is TRBV18 and J is TRBJ2-7; 10 nucleotides match TRBD1. There are 15 residues in the CDR3. Germline CDR1 and CDR2: KGHSH and LQKENI. Trimming took 3 bases from V and 2 from J; bases not matched to a gene: 4. The variable domain in full, with the rest retrieved from reference TRBV18 and TRBJ2-7, is NAGVMQNPRHLVRRRGQEARLRCSPMKGHSHVYWYRQLPEEGLKFMVYLQKENIIDESGMPKERFSAEFPKEGPSILRIQQVVRGDSAAYFCASSPPGQGTYEQYFGPGTRLTVT.

The CDR3 DNA follows: TGCGCCAGCAGCTACGACAGGGAGGAGGAAGGCTACACCTTC. This encodes CASSYDREEEGYTF. The V call is TRBV10-1, the J call TRBJ1-2, with 7 nucleotides matching TRBD1. The V segment lost 6 bases and the J segment 8 bases; nucleotides outside the gene matches: 12. In germline, CDR1 is WNHNN, CDR2 SYGVQD (reference sequence). The CDR3 contains 14 residues.

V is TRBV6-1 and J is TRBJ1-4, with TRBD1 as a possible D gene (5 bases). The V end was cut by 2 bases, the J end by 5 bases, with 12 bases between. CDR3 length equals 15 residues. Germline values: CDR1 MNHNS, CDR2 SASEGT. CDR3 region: CASSETSGVNEKLFF. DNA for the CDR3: TGTGCCAGCAGTGAAACGTCGGGGGTCAATGAAAAACTGTTTTTT.

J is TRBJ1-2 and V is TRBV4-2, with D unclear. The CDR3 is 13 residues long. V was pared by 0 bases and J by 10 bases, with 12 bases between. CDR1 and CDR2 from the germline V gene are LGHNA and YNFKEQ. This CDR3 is CASSQEPGISYTF. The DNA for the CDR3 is TGTGCCAGCAGCCAAGAGCCGGGAATCTCCTACACCTTC.

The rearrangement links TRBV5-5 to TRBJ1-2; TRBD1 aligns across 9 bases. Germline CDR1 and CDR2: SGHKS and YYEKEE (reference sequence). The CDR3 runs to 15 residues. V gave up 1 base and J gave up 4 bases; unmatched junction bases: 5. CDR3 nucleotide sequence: TGTGCCAGCAGCTTGACGGACAGGGGTCCCTATGGCTACACCTTC. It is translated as CASSLTDRGPYGYTF.

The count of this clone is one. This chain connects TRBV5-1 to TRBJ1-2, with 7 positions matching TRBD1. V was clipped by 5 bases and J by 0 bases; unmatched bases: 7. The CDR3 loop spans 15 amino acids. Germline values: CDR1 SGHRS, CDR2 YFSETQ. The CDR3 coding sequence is TGCGCCAGCAGTCATGGAGGGACAGCTAACTATGGCTACACCTTC. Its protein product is CASSHGGTANYGYTF.

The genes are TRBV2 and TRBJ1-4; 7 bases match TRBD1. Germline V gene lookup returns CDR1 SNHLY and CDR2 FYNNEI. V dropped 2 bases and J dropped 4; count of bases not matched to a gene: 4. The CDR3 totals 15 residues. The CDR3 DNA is TGTGCCAGCAGTGAATTAGGGACAGATAATGAAAAACTGTTTTTT. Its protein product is CASSELGTDNEKLFF. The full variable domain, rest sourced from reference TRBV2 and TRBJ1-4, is EPEVTQTPSHQVTQMGQEVILRCVPISNHLYFYWYRQILGQKVEFLVSFYNNEISEKSEIFDDQFSVERPDGSNFTLKIRSTKLEDSAMYFCASSELGTDNEKLFFGSGTQLSVL.